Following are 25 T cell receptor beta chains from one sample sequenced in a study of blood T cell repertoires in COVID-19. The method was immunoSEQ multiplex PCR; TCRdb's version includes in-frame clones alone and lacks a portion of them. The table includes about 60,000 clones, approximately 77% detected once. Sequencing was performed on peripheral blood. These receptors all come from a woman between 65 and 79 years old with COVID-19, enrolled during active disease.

CDR3 DNA sequence: TGTGCCAGTAGTATCCCACAGGGGGCCTATGGCTACACCTTC. Protein sequence: CASSIPQGAYGYTF. The V and J genes are TRBV19 and TRBJ1-2; 9 nucleotides align to TRBD1. The junction had 3 bases not matched to a gene; V was cut back by 3 bases and J by 4 bases. The CDR3 sequence is 14 residues long. Germline values: CDR1 LNHDA, CDR2 SQIVND (reference sequence).

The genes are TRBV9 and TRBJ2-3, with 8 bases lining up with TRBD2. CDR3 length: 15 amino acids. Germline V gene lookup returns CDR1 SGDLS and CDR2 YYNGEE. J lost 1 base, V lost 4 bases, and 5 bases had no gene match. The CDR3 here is CASSLGLDRTDTQYF. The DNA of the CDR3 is TGTGCCAGCAGCCTGGGACTAGACCGCACAGATACGCAGTATTTT.

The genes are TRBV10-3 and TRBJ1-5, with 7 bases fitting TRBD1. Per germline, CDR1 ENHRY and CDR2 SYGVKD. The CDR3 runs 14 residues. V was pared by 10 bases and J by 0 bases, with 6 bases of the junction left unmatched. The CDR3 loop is CATTGADSNQPQHF. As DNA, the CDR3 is TGTGCCACCACAGGGGCGGATAGCAATCAGCCCCAGCATTTT.

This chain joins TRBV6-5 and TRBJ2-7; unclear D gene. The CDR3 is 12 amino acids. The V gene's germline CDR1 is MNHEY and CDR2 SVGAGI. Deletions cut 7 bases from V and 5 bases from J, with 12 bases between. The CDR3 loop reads CASKAGGDEQYV. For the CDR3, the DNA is TGTGCCAGCAAGGCTGGCGGAGACGAGCAGTACGTC.

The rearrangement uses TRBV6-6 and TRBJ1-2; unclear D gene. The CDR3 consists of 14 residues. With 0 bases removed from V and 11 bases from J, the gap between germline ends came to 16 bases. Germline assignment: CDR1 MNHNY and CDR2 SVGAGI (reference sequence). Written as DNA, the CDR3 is TGTGCCAGCAGTTACTCCGGGGATGGAGTTTGGTACACCTTC. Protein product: CASSYSGDGVWYTF.

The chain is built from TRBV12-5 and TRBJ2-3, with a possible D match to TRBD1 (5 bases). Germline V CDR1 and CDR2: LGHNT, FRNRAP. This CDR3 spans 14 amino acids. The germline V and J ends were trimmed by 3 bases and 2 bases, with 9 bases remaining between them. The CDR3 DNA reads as TGTGCTAGTGGTTTTGGACAAGACACAGATACGCAGTATTTT. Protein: CASGFGQDTDTQYF.

Here the CDR3 reads CASSGGTSRLYNEQFF. The DNA of the CDR3 is TGTGCCAGCAGTGGGGGGACTAGCAGACTCTACAATGAGCAGTTCTTC. This chain links TRBV6-2 or TRBV6-3 with TRBJ2-1, with TRBD2 identical over 9 bases. Germline CDR1 MNHEY, CDR2 SVGEGT. This CDR3 is built from 16 residues. J gave up 3 bases and V 5 bases, and 8 bases lay outside the gene matches.

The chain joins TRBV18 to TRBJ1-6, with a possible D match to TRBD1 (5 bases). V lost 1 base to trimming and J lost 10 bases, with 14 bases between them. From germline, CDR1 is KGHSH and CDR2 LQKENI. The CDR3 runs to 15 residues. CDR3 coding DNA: TGTGCCAGCTCACCACGGGCACAGGTTGGCTCACCCCTCCACTTT. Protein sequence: CASSPRAQVGSPLHF.

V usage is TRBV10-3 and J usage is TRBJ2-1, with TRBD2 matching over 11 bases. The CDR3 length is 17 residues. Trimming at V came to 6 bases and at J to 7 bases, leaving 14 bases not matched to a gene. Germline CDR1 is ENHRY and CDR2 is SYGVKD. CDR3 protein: CAISQTSGGGLWNEQFF. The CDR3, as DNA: TGTGCCATCAGCCAAACTAGCGGGGGAGGGCTTTGGAATGAGCAGTTCTTC.

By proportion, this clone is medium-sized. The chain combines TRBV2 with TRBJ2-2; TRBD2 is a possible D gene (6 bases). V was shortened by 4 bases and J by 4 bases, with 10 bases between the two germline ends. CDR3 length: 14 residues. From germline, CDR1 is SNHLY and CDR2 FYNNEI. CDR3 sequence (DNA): TGTGCCAGCAGTGGCCGCGGGGCCACCGGGGAGCTGTTTTTT. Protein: CASSGRGATGELFF.

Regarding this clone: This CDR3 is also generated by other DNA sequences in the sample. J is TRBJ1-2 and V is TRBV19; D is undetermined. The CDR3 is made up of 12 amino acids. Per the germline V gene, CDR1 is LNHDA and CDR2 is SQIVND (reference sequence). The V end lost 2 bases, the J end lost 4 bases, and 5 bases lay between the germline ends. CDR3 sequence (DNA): TGTGCCAGTAGTATATCGGTCTATGGCTACACCTTC. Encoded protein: CASSISVYGYTF.

The CDR3 DNA is TGTGCCAGCAGCCGGGGACTAGCGGGAGCGAGCGCCTACGAGCAGTACGTC. Protein product: CASSRGLAGASAYEQYV. V gene TRBV7-8 combines with J gene TRBJ2-7, with TRBD2 identical over 14 bases. The CDR3 length is 17 residues. J was trimmed by 2 bases and V by 5 bases; bases with no gene match: 8. From germline, CDR1 is SGHVS and CDR2 FQNEAQ.

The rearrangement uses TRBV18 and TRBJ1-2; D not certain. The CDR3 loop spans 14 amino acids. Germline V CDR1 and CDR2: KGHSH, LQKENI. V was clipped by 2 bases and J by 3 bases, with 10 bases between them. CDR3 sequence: CASSPSRSDYGYTF. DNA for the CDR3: TGTGCCAGCTCACCAAGCAGGTCCGACTATGGCTACACCTTC.

The CDR3 coding sequence is TGTGCCAGCAATGTAGCGGGGTCCTACGAGCAGTACGTC. It encodes CASNVAGSYEQYV. The chain couples TRBV25-1 to TRBJ2-7; the match to TRBD2 covers 8 bases. Trimming removed 7 bases from V and 1 base from J; junction bases left unmatched: 3. Germline CDR1 and CDR2: MGHDK and SYGVNS. The CDR3 is made up of 13 amino acids.

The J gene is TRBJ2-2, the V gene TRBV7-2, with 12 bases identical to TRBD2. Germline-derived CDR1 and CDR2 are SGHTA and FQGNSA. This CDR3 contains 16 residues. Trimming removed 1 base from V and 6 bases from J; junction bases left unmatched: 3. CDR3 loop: CASSLGLAGVPGELFF. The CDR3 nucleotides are TGTGCCAGCAGCTTAGGACTAGCGGGAGTCCCCGGGGAGCTGTTTTTT.

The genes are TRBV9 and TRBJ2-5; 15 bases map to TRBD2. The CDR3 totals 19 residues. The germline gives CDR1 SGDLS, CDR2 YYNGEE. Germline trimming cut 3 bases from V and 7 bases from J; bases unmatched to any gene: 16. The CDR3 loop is CASSEEGPGTSGRHATQYF. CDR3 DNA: TGTGCCAGCAGCGAGGAAGGACCCGGGACTAGCGGGAGGCATGCGACCCAGTACTTC.

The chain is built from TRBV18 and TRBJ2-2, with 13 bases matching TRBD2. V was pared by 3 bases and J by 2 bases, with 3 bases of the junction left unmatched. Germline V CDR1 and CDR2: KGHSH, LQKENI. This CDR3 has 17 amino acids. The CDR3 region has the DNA TGTGCCAGCTCACCGACTAGCGGGGGGACCAACACCGGGGAGCTGTTTTTT. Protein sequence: CASSPTSGGTNTGELFF.

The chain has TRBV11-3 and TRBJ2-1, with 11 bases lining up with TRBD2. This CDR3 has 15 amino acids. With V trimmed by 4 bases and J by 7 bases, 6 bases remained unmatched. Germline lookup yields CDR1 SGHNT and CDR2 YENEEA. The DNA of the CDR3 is TGTGCCAGCAGCTCTACTAGCGGGAGCTGGAATGAGCAGTTCTTC. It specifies CASSSTSGSWNEQFF.

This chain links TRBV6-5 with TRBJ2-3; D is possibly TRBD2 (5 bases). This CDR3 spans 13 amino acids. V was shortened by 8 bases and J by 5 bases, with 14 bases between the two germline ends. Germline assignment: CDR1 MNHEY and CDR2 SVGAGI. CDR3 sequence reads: CASGPRGIDTQYF. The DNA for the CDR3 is TGTGCCAGCGGGCCACGGGGTATAGATACGCAGTATTTT.

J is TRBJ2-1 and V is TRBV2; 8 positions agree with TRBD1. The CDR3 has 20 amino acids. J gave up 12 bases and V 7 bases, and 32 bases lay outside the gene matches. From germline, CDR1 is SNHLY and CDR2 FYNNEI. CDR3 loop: CASNQFGQVRTGPTTYWQFF. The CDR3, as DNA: TGTGCCAGCAATCAATTCGGACAGGTTCGGACAGGGCCGACTACTTACTGGCAGTTCTTC.

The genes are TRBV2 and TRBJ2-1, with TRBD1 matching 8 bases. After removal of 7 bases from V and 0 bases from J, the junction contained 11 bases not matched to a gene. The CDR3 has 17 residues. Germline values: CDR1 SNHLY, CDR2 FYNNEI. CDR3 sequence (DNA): TGTGCCAGCATCACCGGGACAGGAGGGAGCTCCTACAATGAGCAGTTCTTC. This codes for CASITGTGGSSYNEQFF.

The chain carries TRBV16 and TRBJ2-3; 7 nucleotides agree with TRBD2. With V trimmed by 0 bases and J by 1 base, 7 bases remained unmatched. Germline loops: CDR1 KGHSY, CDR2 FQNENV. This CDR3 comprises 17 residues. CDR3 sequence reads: CASSQSAPGRGTDTQYF. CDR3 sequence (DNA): TGTGCCAGCAGCCAATCGGCCCCGGGGAGGGGCACAGATACGCAGTATTTT. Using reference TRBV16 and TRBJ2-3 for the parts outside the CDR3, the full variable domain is GEEVAQTPKHLVRGEGQKAKLYCAPIKGHSYVFWYQQVLKNEFKFLISFQNENVFDETGMPKERFSAKCLPNSPCSLEIQATKLEDSAVYFCASSQSAPGRGTDTQYFGPGTRLTVL.

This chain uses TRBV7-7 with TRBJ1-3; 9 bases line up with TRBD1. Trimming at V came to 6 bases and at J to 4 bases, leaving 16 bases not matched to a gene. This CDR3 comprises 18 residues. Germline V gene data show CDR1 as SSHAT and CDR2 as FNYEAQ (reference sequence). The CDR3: CASSSSTQQGAKGNTIYF. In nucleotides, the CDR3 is TGTGCCAGCAGTTCCTCCACCCAACAGGGGGCTAAGGGAAACACCATATATTTT.

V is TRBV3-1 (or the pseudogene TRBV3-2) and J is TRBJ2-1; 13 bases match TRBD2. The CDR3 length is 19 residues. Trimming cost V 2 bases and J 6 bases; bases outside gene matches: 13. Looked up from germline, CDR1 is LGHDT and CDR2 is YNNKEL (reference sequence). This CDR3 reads CASSQKVSPTSGRANEQFF. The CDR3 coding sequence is TGTGCCAGCAGCCAAAAGGTATCCCCAACTAGCGGGAGGGCCAATGAGCAGTTCTTC.

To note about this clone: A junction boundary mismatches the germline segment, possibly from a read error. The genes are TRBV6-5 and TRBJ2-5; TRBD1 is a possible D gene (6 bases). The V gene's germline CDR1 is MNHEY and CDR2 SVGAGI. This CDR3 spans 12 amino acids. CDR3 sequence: CASGWGQGTQYF. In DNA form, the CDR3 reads TGTGCCAGCGGGTGGGGGCAAGGGACCCAGTACTTC.